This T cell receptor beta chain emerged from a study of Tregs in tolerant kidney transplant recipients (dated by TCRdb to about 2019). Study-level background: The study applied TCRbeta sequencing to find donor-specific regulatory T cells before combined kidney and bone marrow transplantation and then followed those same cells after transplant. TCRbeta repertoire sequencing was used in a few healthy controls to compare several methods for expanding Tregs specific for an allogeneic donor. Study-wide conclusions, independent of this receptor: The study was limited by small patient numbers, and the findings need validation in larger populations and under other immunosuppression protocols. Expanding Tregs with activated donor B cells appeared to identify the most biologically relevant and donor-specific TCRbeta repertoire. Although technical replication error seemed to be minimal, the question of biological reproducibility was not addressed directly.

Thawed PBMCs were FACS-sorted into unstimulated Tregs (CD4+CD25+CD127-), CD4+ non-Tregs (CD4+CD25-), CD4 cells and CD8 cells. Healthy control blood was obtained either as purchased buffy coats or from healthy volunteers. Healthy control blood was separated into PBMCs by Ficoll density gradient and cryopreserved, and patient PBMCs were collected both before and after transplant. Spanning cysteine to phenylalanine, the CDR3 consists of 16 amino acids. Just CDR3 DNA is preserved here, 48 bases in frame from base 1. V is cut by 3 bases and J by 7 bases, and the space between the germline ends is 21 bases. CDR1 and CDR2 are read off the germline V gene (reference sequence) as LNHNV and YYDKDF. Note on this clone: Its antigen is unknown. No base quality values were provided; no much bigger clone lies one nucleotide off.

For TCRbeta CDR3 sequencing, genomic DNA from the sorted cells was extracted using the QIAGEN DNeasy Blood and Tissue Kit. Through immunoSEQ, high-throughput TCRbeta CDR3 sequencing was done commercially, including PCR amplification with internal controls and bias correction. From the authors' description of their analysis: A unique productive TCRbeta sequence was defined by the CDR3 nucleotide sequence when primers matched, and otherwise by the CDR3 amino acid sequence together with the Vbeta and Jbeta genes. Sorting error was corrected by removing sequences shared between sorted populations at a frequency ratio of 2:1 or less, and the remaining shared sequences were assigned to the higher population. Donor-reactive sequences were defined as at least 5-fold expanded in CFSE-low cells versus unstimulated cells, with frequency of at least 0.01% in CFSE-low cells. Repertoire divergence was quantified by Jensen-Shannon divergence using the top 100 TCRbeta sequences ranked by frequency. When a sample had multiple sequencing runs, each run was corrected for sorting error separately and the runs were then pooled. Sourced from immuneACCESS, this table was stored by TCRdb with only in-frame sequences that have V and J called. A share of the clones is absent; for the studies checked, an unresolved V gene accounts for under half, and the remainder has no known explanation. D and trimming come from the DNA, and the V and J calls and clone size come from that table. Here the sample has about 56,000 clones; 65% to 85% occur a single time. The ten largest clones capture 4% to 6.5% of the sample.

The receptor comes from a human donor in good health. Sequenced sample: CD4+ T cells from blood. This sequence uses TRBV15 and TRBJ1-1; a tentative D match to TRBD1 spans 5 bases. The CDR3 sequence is CATSRGVGREYFEAFF. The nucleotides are TGTGCCACCAGCAGGGGGGTTGGGAGGGAATACTTTGAAGCTTTCTTT.